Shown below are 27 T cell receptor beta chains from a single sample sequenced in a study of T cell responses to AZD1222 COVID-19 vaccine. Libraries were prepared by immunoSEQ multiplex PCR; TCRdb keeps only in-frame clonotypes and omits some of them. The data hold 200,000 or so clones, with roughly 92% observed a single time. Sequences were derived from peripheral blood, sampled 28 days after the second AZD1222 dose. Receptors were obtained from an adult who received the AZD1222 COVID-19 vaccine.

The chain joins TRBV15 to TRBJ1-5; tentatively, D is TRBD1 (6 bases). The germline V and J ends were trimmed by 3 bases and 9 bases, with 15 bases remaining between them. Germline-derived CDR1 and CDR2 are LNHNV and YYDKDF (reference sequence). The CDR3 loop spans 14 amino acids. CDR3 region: CATSSRDISRPQHF. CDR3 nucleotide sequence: TGTGCCACCAGCAGCCGGGACATCTCCCGGCCCCAGCATTTT.

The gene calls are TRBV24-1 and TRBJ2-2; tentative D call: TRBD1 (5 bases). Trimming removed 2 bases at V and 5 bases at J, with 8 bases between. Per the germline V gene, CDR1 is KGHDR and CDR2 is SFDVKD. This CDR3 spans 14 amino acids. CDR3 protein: CATSDSRDTGELFF. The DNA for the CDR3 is TGTGCCACCAGTGATTCCAGGGATACCGGGGAGCTGTTTTTT.

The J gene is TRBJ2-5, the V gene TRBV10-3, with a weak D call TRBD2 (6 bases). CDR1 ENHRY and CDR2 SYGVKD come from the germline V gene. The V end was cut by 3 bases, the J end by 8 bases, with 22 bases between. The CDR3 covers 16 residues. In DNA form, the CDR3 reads TGTGCCATCAGTGAATCCGGAATCGGGGGAGAGGATACCCAGTACTTC. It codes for CAISESGIGGEDTQYF.

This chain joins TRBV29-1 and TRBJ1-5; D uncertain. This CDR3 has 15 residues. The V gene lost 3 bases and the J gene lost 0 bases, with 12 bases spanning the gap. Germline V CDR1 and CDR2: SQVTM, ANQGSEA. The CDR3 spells CSVESGPLSNQPQHF. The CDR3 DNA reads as TGCAGCGTTGAGTCTGGGCCCCTTAGCAATCAGCCCCAGCATTTT.

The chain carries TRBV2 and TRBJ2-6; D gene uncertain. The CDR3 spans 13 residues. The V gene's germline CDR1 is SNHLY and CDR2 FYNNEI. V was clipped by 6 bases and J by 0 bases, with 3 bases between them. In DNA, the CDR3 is TGTGCCAGCAGGGACTCTGGGGCCAACGTCCTGACTTTC. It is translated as CASRDSGANVLTF.

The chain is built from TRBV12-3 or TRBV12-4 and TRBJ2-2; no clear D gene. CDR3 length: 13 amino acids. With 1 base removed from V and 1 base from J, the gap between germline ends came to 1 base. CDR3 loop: CASSLGNTGELFF. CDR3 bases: TGTGCCAGCAGTTTAGGGAACACCGGGGAGCTGTTTTTT.

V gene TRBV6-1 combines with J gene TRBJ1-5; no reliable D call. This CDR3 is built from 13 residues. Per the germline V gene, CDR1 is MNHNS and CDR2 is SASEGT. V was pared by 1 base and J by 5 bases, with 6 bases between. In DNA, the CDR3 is TGTGCCAGCAGTGAAGTCGGGGATCAGCCCCAGCATTTT. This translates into CASSEVGDQPQHF.

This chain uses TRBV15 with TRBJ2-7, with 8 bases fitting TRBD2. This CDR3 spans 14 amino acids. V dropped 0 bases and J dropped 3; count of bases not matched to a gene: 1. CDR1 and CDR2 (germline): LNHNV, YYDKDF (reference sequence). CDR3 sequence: CATSRDRGGYEQYF. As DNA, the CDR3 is TGTGCCACCAGCAGAGATCGGGGGGGCTACGAGCAGTACTTC.

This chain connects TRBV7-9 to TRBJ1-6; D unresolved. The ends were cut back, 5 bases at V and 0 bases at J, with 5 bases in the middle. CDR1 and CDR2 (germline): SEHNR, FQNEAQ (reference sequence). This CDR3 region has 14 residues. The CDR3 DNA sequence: TGTGCCAGCAGCCGCGCCTCCTATAATTCACCCCTCCACTTT. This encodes CASSRASYNSPLHF.

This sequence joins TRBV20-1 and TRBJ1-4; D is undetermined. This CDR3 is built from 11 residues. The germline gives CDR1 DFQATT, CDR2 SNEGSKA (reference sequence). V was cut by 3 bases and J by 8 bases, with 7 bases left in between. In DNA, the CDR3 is TGCAGTGCTAGTAGGGAAGAAAAACTGTTTTTT. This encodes CSASREEKLFF.

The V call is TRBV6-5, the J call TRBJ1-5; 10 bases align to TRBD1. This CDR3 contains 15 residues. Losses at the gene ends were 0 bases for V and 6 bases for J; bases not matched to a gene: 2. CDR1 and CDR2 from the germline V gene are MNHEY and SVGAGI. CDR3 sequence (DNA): TGTGCCAGCAGTTACTCGAGGGACAGGGGTCAGCCCCAGCATTTT. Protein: CASSYSRDRGQPQHF.

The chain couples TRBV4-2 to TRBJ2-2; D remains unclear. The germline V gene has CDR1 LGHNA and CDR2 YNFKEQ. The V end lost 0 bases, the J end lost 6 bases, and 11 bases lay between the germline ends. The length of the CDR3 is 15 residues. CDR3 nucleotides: TGTGCCAGCAGCCAAGATCGTACCAACCCCGGGGAGCTGTTTTTT. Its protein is CASSQDRTNPGELFF.

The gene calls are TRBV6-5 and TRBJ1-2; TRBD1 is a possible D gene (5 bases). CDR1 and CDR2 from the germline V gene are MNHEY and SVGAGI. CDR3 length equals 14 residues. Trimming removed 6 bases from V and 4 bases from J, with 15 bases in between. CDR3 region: CASSRSGTVYGYTF. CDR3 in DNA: TGTGCCAGCAGCAGGTCCGGGACGGTCTATGGCTACACCTTC.

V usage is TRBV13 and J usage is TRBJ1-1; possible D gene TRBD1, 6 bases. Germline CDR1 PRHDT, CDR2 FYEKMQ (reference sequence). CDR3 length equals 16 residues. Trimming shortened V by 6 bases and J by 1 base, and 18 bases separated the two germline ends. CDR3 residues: CASRPPTWTANTEAFF. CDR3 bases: TGTGCCAGCAGGCCACCCACGTGGACAGCGAACACTGAAGCTTTCTTT.

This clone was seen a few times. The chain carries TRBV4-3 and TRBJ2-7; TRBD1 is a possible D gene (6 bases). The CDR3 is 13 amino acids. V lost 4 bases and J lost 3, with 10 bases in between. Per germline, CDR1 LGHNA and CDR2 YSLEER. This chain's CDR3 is CASSPGRGYEQYF. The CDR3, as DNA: TGCGCCAGCAGCCCGGGCAGGGGCTACGAGCAGTACTTC.

CDR3 sequence (DNA): TGTGCCAGCAGCCACCGATCGGCTAGCGGGGGGGCACCGATAGCCAAAAACATTCAGTACTTC. It codes for CASSHRSASGGAPIAKNIQYF. The chain combines TRBV14 with TRBJ2-4; 12 positions agree with TRBD2. CDR3 length: 21 residues. Losses at the gene ends were 3 bases for V and 0 bases for J; bases not matched to a gene: 15. CDR1 SGHDN and CDR2 FVKESK come from the germline V gene. The full variable domain, in which reference TRBV14 and TRBJ2-4 provide the parts outside the CDR3, is EAGVTQFPSHSVIEKGQTVTLRCDPISGHDNLYWYRRVMGKEIKFLLHFVKESKQDESGMPNNRFLAERTGGTYSTLKVQPAELEDSGVYFCASSHRSASGGAPIAKNIQYFGAGTRLSVL.

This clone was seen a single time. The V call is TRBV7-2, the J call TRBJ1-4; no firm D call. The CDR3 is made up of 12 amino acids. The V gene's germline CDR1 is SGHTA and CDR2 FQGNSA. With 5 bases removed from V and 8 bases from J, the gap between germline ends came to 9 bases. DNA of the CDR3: TGTGCCAGCAGCCGGGTCGACGAAAAACTGTTTTTT. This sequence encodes CASSRVDEKLFF.

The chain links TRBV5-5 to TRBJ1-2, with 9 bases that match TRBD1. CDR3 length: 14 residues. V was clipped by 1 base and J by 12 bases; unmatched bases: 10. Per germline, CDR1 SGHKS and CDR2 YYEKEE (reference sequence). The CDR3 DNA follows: TGTGCCAGCAGCTTGATAGGGACAGGGAGGATTCACACCTTC. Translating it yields CASSLIGTGRIHTF.

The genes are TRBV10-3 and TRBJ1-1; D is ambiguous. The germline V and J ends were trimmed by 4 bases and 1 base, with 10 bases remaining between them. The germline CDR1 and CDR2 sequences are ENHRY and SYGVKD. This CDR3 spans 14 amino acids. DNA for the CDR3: TGTGCCATCAGTGGGAAGGTCCCGAACACTGAAGCTTTCTTT. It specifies CAISGKVPNTEAFF.

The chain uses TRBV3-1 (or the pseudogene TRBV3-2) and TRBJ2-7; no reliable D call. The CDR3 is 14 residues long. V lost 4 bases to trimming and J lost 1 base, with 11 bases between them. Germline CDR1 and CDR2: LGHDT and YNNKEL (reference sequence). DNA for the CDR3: TGTGCCAGCAGCCTACTCCGGGCTTCCTACGAGCAGTACTTC. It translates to CASSLLRASYEQYF.

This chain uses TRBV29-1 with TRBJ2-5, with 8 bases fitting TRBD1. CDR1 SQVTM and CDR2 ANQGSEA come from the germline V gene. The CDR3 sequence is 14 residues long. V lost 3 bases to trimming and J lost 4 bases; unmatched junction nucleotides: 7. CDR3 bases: TGCAGCGTTGACAGGGTCAGGGGGCGAGAGACCCAGTACTTC. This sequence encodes CSVDRVRGRETQYF.

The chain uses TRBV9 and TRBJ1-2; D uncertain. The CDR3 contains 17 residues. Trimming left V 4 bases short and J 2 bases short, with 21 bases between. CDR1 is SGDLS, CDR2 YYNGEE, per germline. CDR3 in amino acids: CASSSPGRTEGNYGYTF. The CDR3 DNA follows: TGTGCCAGCAGCTCCCCGGGGAGAACGGAAGGGAACTATGGCTACACCTTC. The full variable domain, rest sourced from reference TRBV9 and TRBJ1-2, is DSGVTQTPKHLITATGQRVTLRCSPRSGDLSVYWYQQSLDQGLQFLIQYYNGEERAKGNILERFSAQQFPDLHSELNLSSLELGDSALYFCASSSPGRTEGNYGYTFGSGTRLTVV.

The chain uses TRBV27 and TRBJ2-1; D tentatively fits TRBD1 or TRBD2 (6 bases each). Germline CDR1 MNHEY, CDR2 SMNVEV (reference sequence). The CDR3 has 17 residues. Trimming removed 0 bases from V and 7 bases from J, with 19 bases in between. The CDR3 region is CASSLSIRGRFKNEQFF. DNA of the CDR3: TGTGCCAGCAGTTTATCGATCCGGGGGCGTTTTAAAAATGAGCAGTTCTTC.

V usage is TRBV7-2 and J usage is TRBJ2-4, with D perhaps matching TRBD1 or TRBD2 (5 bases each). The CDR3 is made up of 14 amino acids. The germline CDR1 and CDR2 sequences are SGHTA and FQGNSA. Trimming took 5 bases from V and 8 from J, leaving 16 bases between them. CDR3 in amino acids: CASSPFGARDIQYF. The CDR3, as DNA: TGTGCCAGCAGCCCCTTCGGGGCCAGAGACATTCAGTACTTC.

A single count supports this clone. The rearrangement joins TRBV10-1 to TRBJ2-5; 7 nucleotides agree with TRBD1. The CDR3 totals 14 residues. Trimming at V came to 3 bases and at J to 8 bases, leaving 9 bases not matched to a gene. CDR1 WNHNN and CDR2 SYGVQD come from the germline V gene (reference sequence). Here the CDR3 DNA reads TGCGCCAGCAGTGAAGGGACAGCTATAAACACCCAGTACTTC. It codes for CASSEGTAINTQYF.

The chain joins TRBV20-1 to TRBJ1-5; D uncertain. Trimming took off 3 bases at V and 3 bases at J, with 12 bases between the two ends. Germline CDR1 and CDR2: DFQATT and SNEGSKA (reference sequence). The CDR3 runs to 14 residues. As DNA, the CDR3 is TGCAGTGCTAGTCGCCGGGCCATCAATCAGCCCCAGCATTTT. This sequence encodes CSASRRAINQPQHF.

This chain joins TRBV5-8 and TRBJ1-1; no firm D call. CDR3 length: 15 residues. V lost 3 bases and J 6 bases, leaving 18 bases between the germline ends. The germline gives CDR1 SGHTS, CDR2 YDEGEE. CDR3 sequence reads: CASSSSDRRGAEAFF. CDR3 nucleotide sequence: TGTGCCAGCAGCTCTAGTGACCGACGCGGCGCTGAAGCTTTCTTT.